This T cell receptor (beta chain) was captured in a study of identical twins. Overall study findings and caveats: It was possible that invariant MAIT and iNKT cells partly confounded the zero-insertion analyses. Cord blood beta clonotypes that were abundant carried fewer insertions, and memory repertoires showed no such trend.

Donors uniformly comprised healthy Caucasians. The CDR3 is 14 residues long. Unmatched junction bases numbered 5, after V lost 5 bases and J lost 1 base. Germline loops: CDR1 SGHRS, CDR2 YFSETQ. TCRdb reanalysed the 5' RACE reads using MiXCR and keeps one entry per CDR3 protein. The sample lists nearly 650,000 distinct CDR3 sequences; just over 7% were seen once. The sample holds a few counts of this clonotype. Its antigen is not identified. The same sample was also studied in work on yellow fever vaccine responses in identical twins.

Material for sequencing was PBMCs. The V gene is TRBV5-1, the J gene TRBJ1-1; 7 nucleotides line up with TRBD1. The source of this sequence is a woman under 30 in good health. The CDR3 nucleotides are TGCGCCAGCAGGCGCGGGACAGCGAACACTGAAGCTTTCTTT. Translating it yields CASRRGTANTEAFF. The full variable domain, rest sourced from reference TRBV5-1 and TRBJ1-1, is KAGVTQTPRYLIKTRGQQVTLSCSPISGHRSVSWYQQTPGQGLQFLFEYFSETQRNKGNFPGRFSGRQFSNSRSEMNVSTLELGDSALYLCASRRGTANTEAFFGQGTRLTVV.